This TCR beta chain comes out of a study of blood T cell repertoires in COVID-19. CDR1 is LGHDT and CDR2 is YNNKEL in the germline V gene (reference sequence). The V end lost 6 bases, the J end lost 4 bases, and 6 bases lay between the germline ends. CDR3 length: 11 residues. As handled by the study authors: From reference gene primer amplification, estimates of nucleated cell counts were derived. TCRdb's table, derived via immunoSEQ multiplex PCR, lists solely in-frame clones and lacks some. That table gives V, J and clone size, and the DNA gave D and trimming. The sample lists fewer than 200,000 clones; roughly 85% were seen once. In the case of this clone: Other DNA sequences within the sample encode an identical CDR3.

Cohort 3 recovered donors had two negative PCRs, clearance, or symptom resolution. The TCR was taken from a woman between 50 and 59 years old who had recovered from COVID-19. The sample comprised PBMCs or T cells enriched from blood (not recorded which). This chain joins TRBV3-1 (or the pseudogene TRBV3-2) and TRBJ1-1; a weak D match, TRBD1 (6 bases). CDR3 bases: TGTGCCAGCAGAGGGGGCACTGAAGCTTTCTTT. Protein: CASRGGTEAFF.